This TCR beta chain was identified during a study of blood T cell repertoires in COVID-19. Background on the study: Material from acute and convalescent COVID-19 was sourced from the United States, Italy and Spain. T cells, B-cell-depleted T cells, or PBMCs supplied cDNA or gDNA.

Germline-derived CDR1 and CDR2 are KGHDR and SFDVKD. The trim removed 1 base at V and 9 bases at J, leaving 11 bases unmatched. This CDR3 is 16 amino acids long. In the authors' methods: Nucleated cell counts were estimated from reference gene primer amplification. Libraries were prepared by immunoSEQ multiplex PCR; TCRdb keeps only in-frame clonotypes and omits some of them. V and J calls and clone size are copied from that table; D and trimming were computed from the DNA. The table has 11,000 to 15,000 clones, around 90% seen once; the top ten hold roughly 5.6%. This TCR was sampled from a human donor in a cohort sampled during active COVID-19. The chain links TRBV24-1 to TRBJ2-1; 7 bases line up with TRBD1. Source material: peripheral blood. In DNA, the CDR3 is TGTGCCACCAGTGATTTACTAGGGGGCGCATTAGGTGAGCAGTTCTTC. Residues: CATSDLLGGALGEQFF.